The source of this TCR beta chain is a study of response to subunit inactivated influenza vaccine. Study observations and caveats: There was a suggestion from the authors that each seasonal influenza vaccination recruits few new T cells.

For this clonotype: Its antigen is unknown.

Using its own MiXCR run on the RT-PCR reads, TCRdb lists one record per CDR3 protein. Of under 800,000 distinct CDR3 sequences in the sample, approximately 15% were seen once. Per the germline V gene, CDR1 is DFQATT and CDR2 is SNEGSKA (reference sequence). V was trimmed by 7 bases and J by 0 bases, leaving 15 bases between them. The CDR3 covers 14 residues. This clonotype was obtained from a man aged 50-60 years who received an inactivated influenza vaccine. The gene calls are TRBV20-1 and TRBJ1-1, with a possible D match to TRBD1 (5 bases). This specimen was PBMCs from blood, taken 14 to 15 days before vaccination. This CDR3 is CSGLGGTMNTEAFF. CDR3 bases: TGCAGTGGACTGGGGGGAACCATGAACACTGAAGCTTTCTTT.